This T cell receptor (beta chain) appears in the sequencing data of a study of T cells after yellow fever vaccination. The overall study: Those fractions that held only low numbers of cells were prepared using the SMART-Seq v4 Ultra Low Input RNA kit. Study-wide findings and caveats: Post-booster reappearance was seen for most primary-vaccination clones (nearly 97% CD4, around 91% CD8). Weaker in magnitude, the secondary response showed a faster peak on day 5 versus 15. Clonotypes appearing in both CD4 and CD8 compartments existed, and their share was small.

Germline V lookup: CDR1 SGHTA, CDR2 FQGNSA. The CDR3 runs 14 residues. V gave up 2 bases and J gave up 5 bases, with 12 bases separating them. Using its own MiXCR run on the 5' RACE reads, TCRdb lists one record per CDR3 protein. The profile shows hundreds of thousands of distinct CDR3 sequences, 9% to 15% of them singletons. This clonotype was detected many times. What it recognizes is unknown. The chain is built from TRBV7-2 and TRBJ2-5, with a weak D call TRBD2 (6 bases). Specimen: PBMCs, collected on the day of the yellow fever booster vaccination. This clonotype was obtained from a man aged 25 to 45 who received the YFV17D yellow fever vaccine. CDR3 in DNA: TGTGCCAGCAGCTTACGTTGGGCGGGGGAGACCCAGTACTTC. It is translated as CASSLRWAGETQYF.